The rows below give T cell receptor beta chains drawn from one sample of a study of cytomegalovirus exposure and HLA in healthy donors. The table came from immunoSEQ multiplex PCR; TCRdb's copy has only in-frame clones and leaves some out. The sample lists more than 150,000 clones, approximately 85% occurring once. What was sequenced was PBMCs. These receptors originate from a man aged 18 to 29 in good health and CMV-seropositive. Both conserved end residues are part of each CDR3. Fields, in order: V gene, CDR3 length, clone size, D gene, J gene, CDR3 protein, CDR3 DNA. A D gene is named only where the DNA matches it firmly. Clone size is given for some rows only: seen once, a few or many times, or a class if the clone is expanded.

>TRBV6-5|15|NA|NA|TRBJ1-6
CASSYFQGNNSPLHF
TGTGCCAGCAGTTACTTCCAGGGAAATAATTCCCCCCTCCACTTT
>TRBV28|17|NA|TRBD1|TRBJ1-5
CASSLWTGLGGNQPQHF
TGTGCCAGCAGTCTATGGACAGGTTTGGGTGGCAATCAGCCCCAGCATTTT
>TRBV23-1|16|NA|TRBD2|TRBJ2-7
CASSQPLAGPTYEQYF
TGCGCCAGCAGTCAGCCACTAGCGGGGCCGACCTACGAGCAGTACTTC
>TRBV6-4|13|NA|NA|TRBJ2-1
CASSGGPGNEQFF
TGTGCCAGCAGCGGGGGGCCCGGCAATGAGCAGTTCTTC
>TRBV28|15|NA|TRBD1|TRBJ2-7
CASSLVGTGEYEQYF
TGTGCCAGCAGTTTGGTAGGGACAGGGGAGTACGAGCAGTACTTC
>TRBV18|16|NA|TRBD1|TRBJ1-1
CASSPNGPGGATEAFF
TGTGCCAGCTCACCGAATGGACCAGGGGGCGCCACTGAAGCTTTCTTT
>TRBV27|15|NA|NA|TRBJ1-4
CASSLFLGGNEKLFF
TGTGCCAGCAGTTTATTTCTTGGGGGGAATGAAAAACTGTTTTTT
>TRBV11-2|16|once|NA|TRBJ2-3
CASSLELEKLSDTQYF
TGTGCCAGCAGCTTAGAGTTAGAGAAACTTTCAGATACGCAGTATTTT
>TRBV13|14|NA|NA|TRBJ2-7
CASRRGKESYEQYF
TGTGCCAGCAGGCGGGGAAAAGAGTCCTACGAGCAGTACTTC
>TRBV4-1|15|NA|NA|TRBJ1-4
CASSPPGGGNEKLFF
TGCGCCAGCAGCCCGCCGGGGGGCGGTAATGAAAAACTGTTTTTT